Listed below are T cell receptor beta chains from one sample, sequenced in a study of T cell responses to AZD1222 COVID-19 vaccine. Sequencing used immunoSEQ multiplex PCR; TCRdb keeps in-frame clones, though not all of them. In the table there are 120,000 to 150,000 clones, about 89% of which are singletons. Source: peripheral blood, taken on day 0 of MenACWY control vaccination. Source of these receptors: an adult in good health. The CDR3 runs from the conserved cysteine through the conserved F or W. The D gene is left open where the match is weak. Size tells how often a clone was seen (once, few, many) or the class of an expanded clone, and some rows leave it out.

cdr3_nt	cdr3_aa	v_call	j_call	d_call	clone_size
TGCGCCAGCAGCCAAGATCTCCTCTATGAGCAGTTCTTC	CASSQDLLYEQFF	TRBV4-1	TRBJ2-1	-	-
TGTGCCAGCAGTTCCGATAGGGGGAACACTGAAGCTTTCTTT	CASSSDRGNTEAFF	TRBV6-5	TRBJ1-1	-	-
TGTGCCAGCAGCTCCTCGGGACAGGCGGGTCGCGAGCAGTACTTC	CASSSSGQAGREQYF	TRBV11-2	TRBJ2-7	TRBD1	-
TGTGCCAGTAGTATAGGGGGACTTGAGCAGTTCTTC	CASSIGGLEQFF	TRBV19	TRBJ2-1	-	-
TGTGCCAGCAGCTTAGACCATTTACGACAGGGAAGCCAAGAGACCCAGTACTTC	CASSLDHLRQGSQETQYF	TRBV11-2	TRBJ2-5	TRBD1	-
TGTGCCAGCAGCTCAGGGGTGAACACCGGGGAGCTGTTTTTT	CASSSGVNTGELFF	TRBV7-6	TRBJ2-2	-	-
TGTGCCTGGACCACAGGCCGAGCTAGCACAGATACGCAGTATTTT	CAWTTGRASTDTQYF	TRBV30	TRBJ2-3	-	-
TGTGCCATCAGTGTGGACAGGGCCGGAGCCGAGCAGTACTTC	CAISVDRAGAEQYF	TRBV10-3	TRBJ2-7	TRBD1	once
TGTGCCAGCAGTCGTACAGGGGACGAGCAGTACTTC	CASSRTGDEQYF	TRBV5-4	TRBJ2-7	TRBD1	-
TGTGCCAGCAGTTCCCAATCCTTGGGTGTAACGGGGGGCTACACCTTC	CASSSQSLGVTGGYTF	TRBV27	TRBJ1-2	-	-
TGTGCCTGTAAACGGGACAGCTCCTACAATGAGCAGTTCTTC	CACKRDSSYNEQFF	TRBV6-5	TRBJ2-1	TRBD1	-
TGTGCCAGCAGCCAAGACCGCAGGGGGCAGGGCTCACCCCTCCACTTT	CASSQDRRGQGSPLHF	TRBV3-1/TRBV3-2	TRBJ1-6	TRBD1	-
TGTGCCAGCAGCTTAACTGGGGGTGGGTCCAACGTCCTGACTTTC	CASSLTGGGSNVLTF	TRBV7-3	TRBJ2-6	-	-
TGTGCCAGCAGTGACAGGGCGAATGAGCAGTTCTTC	CASSDRANEQFF	TRBV27	TRBJ2-1	TRBD1	-
TGTGCCAGCAGCTCCGAGGGGGGATTAGGATATGGCTACACCTTC	CASSSEGGLGYGYTF	TRBV7-9	TRBJ1-2	-	-
TGTGCCTGGAGTGACAGGACAGGGAATTCACCCCTCCACTTT	CAWSDRTGNSPLHF	TRBV30	TRBJ1-6	TRBD1	-
TGCAGCGTTGCAAGAAGCGGGAGTGAGAGGAATGAGCAGTTCTTC	CSVARSGSERNEQFF	TRBV29-1	TRBJ2-1	TRBD2	-
TGCGCCAGCAGCCAAGATGAATTTCCCTACAATGAGCAGTTCTTC	CASSQDEFPYNEQFF	TRBV4-1	TRBJ2-1	-	-